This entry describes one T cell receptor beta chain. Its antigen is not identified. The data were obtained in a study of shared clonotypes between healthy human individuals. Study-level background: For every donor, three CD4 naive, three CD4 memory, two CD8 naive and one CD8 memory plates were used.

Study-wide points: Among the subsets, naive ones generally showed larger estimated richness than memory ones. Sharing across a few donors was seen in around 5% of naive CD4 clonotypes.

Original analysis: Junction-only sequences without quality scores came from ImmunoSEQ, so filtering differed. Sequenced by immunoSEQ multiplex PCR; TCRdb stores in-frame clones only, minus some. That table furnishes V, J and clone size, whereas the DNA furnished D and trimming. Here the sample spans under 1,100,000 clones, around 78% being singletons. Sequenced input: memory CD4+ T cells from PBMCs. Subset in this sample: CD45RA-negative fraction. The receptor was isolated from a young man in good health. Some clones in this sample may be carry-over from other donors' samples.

In DNA form, the CDR3 reads TGTGCCAGCAGCTTAGCCTTCGACTACCACAATGAGCAGTTCTTC. Encoded protein: CASSLAFDYHNEQFF. The chain carries TRBV7-2 and TRBJ2-1; D is possibly TRBD2 (5 bases). Trimming left V 0 bases short and J 5 bases short, with 11 bases between. CDR3 length: 15 amino acids. Germline loops: CDR1 SGHTA, CDR2 FQGNSA.